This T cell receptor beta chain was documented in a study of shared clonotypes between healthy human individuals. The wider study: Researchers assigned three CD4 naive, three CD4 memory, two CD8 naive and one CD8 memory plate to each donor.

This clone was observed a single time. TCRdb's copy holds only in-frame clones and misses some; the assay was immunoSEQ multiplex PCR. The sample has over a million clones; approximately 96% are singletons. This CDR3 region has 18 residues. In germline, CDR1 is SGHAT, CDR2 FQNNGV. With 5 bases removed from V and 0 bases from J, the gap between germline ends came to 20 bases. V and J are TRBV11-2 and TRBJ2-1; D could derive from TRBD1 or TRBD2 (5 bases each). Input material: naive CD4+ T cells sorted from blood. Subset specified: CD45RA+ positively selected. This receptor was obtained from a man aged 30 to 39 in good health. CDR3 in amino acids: CASSPGMSGTGSYNEQFF. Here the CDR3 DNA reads TGTGCCAGCAGCCCGGGGATGTCGGGGACCGGCTCCTACAATGAGCAGTTCTTC. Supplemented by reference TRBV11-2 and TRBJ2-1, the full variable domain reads EAGVAQSPRYKIIEKRQSVAFWCNPISGHATLYWYQQILGQGPKLLIQFQNNGVVDDSQLPKDRFSAERLKGVDSTLKIQPAKLEDSAVYLCASSPGMSGTGSYNEQFFGPGTRLTVL.